The 6 T cell receptor beta chains below all came from one sample that was sequenced in a study of tissue T cells after allogeneic stem cell transplantation. Profiled with immunoSEQ multiplex PCR; TCRdb holds only in-frame clones, not every one. The sample carries about 2,900 clones, approximately 60% recorded once. This research-autopsy study prospectively enrolled adult allogeneic hematopoietic cell transplant recipients with steroid-refractory graft-versus-host disease. Sequenced here: descending colon tissue, sampled at autopsy. Receptors were obtained from a male patient over 55 with steroid-refractory graft-versus-host disease after an allogeneic stem cell transplant. Part of the T cell pool may stem from the graft donor.

The V call is TRBV24-1, the J call TRBJ1-2; D remains unclear. This CDR3 region has 13 residues. The germline CDR1 and CDR2 sequences are KGHDR and SFDVKD. V was clipped by 3 bases and J by 4 bases, with 8 bases between them. CDR3 amino acids: CATSDGNSYGYTF. The CDR3 DNA reads as TGTGCCACCAGTGATGGGAACAGCTATGGCTACACCTTC.

This chain uses TRBV6-2 or TRBV6-3 with TRBJ2-2; D unclear. V was trimmed by 0 bases and J by 8 bases, leaving 4 bases between them. CDR1 is MNHEY, CDR2 SVGEGT, per germline. There are 12 residues in the CDR3. CDR3 loop: CASSYSGGELFF. The CDR3 DNA sequence: TGTGCCAGCAGTTACTCAGGGGGGGAGCTGTTTTTT.

This clone has only a few counts. The chain employs TRBV29-1 and TRBJ1-1; TRBD1 might be the D (5 bases). V was shortened by 4 bases and J by 7 bases, with 10 bases between the two germline ends. Looked up from germline, CDR1 is SQVTM and CDR2 is ANQGSEA. This CDR3 is 11 amino acids long. The DNA for the CDR3 is TGCAGCGTTGGGGGGGGGATTGAAGCTTTCTTT. Translated: CSVGGGIEAFF. Looking up the rest from reference TRBV29-1 and TRBJ1-1 gives the full variable domain: SAVISQKPSRDICQRGTSLTIQCQVDSQVTMMFWYRQQPGQSLTLIATANQGSEATYESGFVIDKFPISRPNLTFSTLTVSNMSPEDSSIYLCSVGGGIEAFFGQGTRLTVV.

The chain links TRBV4-3 to TRBJ2-3; D is perhaps TRBD1 or TRBD2 (6 bases each). CDR1 and CDR2 from the germline V gene are LGHNA and YSLEER. Trimming took 11 bases from V and 5 from J, leaving 14 bases between them. CDR3 length: 12 residues. The CDR3 coding sequence is TGCGCCTCCCGGGGGCCGGGAGATACGCAGTATTTT. Protein sequence: CASRGPGDTQYF.

This chain joins TRBV18 and TRBJ2-1; 11 bases are shared with TRBD2. J gave up 10 bases and V 3 bases, and 14 bases lay outside the gene matches. The CDR3 contains 17 residues. Germline CDR1 is KGHSH and CDR2 is LQKENI. In DNA form, the CDR3 reads TGTGCCAGCTCACCCTCCTATTTAGCGGGGGGGCCTGAGGAGCAGTTCTTC. Its protein is CASSPSYLAGGPEEQFF.

This rearrangement joins TRBV11-2 to TRBJ2-5; 9 bases line up with TRBD2. The germline CDR1 and CDR2 sequences are SGHAT and FQNNGV. V dropped 1 base and J dropped 4; count of bases not matched to a gene: 10. This CDR3 spans 17 amino acids. CDR3 bases: TGTGCCAGCAGCTTAGGGGCTGGCGGGGGGGCCTTAGAGACCCAGTACTTC. It encodes CASSLGAGGGALETQYF.